This is a list of T cell receptor beta chains from one sample in a study of shared clonotypes between healthy human individuals. Libraries were prepared by immunoSEQ multiplex PCR; TCRdb keeps only in-frame clonotypes and omits some of them. The data hold about 1.5 million clones, with more than 95% observed a single time. Sequencing was done on a sample of naive CD4+ T cells sorted from blood. Receptor source: a man between 25 and 39 years old in good health. Each CDR3 is given with its conserved first and last residue. The order of the fields is V gene, J gene, CDR3 protein.

V gene: TRBV5-1; J gene: TRBJ2-5; CDR3 protein: CASSFGTGGYETQYF
V gene: TRBV2; J gene: TRBJ2-7; CDR3 protein: CASSTGQWGEQYF
V gene: TRBV6-4; J gene: TRBJ2-2; CDR3 protein: CASSPTGQGAGELFF
V gene: TRBV11-2; J gene: TRBJ2-1; CDR3 protein: CASRLTRVHNEQFF
V gene: TRBV10-3; J gene: TRBJ2-1; CDR3 protein: CAISDIALSSYNEQFF
V gene: TRBV5-1; J gene: TRBJ2-1; CDR3 protein: CASSLGLAGLGSYNEQFF
V gene: TRBV28; J gene: TRBJ1-5; CDR3 protein: CASSLPPFGDQPQHF
V gene: TRBV19; J gene: TRBJ1-5; CDR3 protein: CASSIFRGGFNQPQHF
V gene: TRBV18; J gene: TRBJ1-3; CDR3 protein: CASSMDRVSGNTIYF
V gene: TRBV5-1; J gene: TRBJ2-7; CDR3 protein: CASSSRTGSYEQYF
V gene: TRBV2; J gene: TRBJ2-1; CDR3 protein: CASTAIRLAGGPRDEQFF
V gene: TRBV5-4; J gene: TRBJ2-7; CDR3 protein: CASSTPSSGRGREQYF
V gene: TRBV2; J gene: TRBJ1-1; CDR3 protein: CASNLDRLMNTEAFF
V gene: TRBV7-8; J gene: TRBJ2-5; CDR3 protein: CASSFRDRRVETQYF
V gene: TRBV10-1; J gene: TRBJ2-1; CDR3 protein: CASSDSGIHNEQFF
V gene: TRBV5-8; J gene: TRBJ1-1; CDR3 protein: CASSLEGQIMNTEAFF
V gene: TRBV7-6; J gene: TRBJ2-1; CDR3 protein: CASSLVPRTGRSYNEQFF
V gene: TRBV7-6; J gene: TRBJ2-7; CDR3 protein: CASSLVPRTSGRAQTYEQYF
V gene: TRBV4-3; J gene: TRBJ1-2; CDR3 protein: CASSPRTEGINYGYTF
V gene: TRBV14; J gene: TRBJ2-6; CDR3 protein: CASSLRGIPFSGANVLTF
V gene: TRBV2; J gene: TRBJ1-2; CDR3 protein: CGSRTGGFSNGYTF
V gene: TRBV28; J gene: TRBJ1-1; CDR3 protein: CASSSPRLEAFF
V gene: TRBV5-1; J gene: TRBJ1-5; CDR3 protein: CASSWSPGGNQPQHF
V gene: TRBV30; J gene: TRBJ1-2; CDR3 protein: CAWSVSGTNYGYTF
V gene: TRBV14; J gene: TRBJ1-1; CDR3 protein: CASSQDPRGRAFF
V gene: TRBV20-1; J gene: TRBJ2-3; CDR3 protein: CSAVVTDTQYF
V gene: TRBV6-5; J gene: TRBJ2-4; CDR3 protein: CASSSSGGLNIQYF
V gene: TRBV6-5; J gene: TRBJ2-1; CDR3 protein: CASREGVLSYNEQFF
V gene: TRBV19; J gene: TRBJ1-2; CDR3 protein: CASTTGRTANYGYTF